Below, 5 T cell receptor beta chains from the same sample are listed, as sequenced in a study of technical replicates of blood from several donors. Clones were sequenced by immunoSEQ multiplex PCR, and TCRdb holds only the in-frame ones, with some missing. The sample carries almost 70,000 clones, 92% recorded once. The sample consisted of T cells isolated from PBMCs. These receptors were obtained from a human donor in good health.

The CDR3 here is CASSAPGQSYSGANVLTF. In DNA, the CDR3 is TGTGCCAGCAGCGCTCCGGGACAGTCGTACTCTGGGGCCAACGTCCTGACTTTC. J is TRBJ2-6 and V is TRBV28, with 7 bases identical to TRBD1. Looked up from germline, CDR1 is MDHEN and CDR2 is SYDVKM. The CDR3 sequence is 18 residues long. The ends lost 6 bases at V and 0 bases at J; junction bases unmatched: 11.

The chain has TRBV6-5 and TRBJ1-2; D gene unclear. Per the germline V gene, CDR1 is MNHEY and CDR2 is SVGAGI. The germline V and J ends were trimmed by 3 bases and 6 bases, with 14 bases remaining between them. CDR3 length: 14 amino acids. The CDR3 nucleotides are TGTGCCAGCAGTTATGGGGAGGGAGCGGATGGCTACACCTTC. Its translation: CASSYGEGADGYTF.

The chain links TRBV9 to TRBJ2-7; D uncertain. Per the germline V gene, CDR1 is SGDLS and CDR2 is YYNGEE. CDR3 size: 13 residues. Trimming removed 0 bases from V and 1 base from J, with 5 bases in between. CDR3 DNA sequence: TGTGCCAGCAGCGTAGATAGATCCTACGAGCAGTACTTC. This gives the protein CASSVDRSYEQYF.

The gene calls are TRBV6-6 and TRBJ2-7, with D tentatively TRBD2 (5 bases). This CDR3 is 14 amino acids long. Trimming pared 6 bases from V and 7 bases from J, leaving 19 bases between. Germline lookup yields CDR1 MNHNY and CDR2 SVGAGI (reference sequence). DNA of the CDR3: TGTGCCAGCAGCCTTCGGACTCCCTATTATGAGCAGTACTTC. Protein sequence: CASSLRTPYYEQYF.

The rearrangement uses TRBV5-1 and TRBJ2-3, with 8 bases matching TRBD1. This CDR3 spans 15 amino acids. The germline gives CDR1 SGHRS, CDR2 YFSETQ. J lost 1 base, V lost 3 bases, and 4 bases had no gene match. This chain's CDR3 is CASSSGQGGTDTQYF. CDR3 DNA: TGCGCCAGCAGCTCCGGACAGGGAGGCACAGATACGCAGTATTTT.